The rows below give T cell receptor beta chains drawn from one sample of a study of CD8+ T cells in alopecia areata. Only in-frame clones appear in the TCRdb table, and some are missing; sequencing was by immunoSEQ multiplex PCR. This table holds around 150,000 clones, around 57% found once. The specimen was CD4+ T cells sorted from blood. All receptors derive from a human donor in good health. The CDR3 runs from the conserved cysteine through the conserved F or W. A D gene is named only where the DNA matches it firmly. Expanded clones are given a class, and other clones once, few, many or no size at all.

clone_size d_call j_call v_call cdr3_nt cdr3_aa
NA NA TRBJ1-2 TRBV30 TGTGCCTGGAGTCAGTTTAGTAATAACTATGGCTACACCTTC CAWSQFSNNYGYTF
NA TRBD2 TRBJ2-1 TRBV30 TGTGCCTGGAGTTTACTAGCGGGAGGGCCGGGGGAGCAGTTCTTC CAWSLLAGGPGEQFF
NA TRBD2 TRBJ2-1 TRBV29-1 TGCAGCGCCCGAGCGGGAGGATCCTACAATGAGCAGTTCTTC CSARAGGSYNEQFF
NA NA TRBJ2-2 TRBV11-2 TGTGCCAGCAGCTCCTTAGGATCCGGGGAGCTGTTTTTT CASSSLGSGELFF
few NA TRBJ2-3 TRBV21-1 TGTGCCAGCAGTCAATGGGGGCAAAGGACAGATACGCAGTATTTT CASSQWGQRTDTQYF
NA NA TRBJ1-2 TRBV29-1 TGCAGCGTTGTTGGTCGCCAGGGTAACTATGGCTACACCTTC CSVVGRQGNYGYTF
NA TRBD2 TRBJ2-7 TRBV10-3 TGTGCCATCAGTGAGTTGAGGGAGGGCGAGCAGTACTTC CAISELREGEQYF
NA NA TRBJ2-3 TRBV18 TGTGCCAGCTCCCTTGACAGAACAGATACGCAGTATTTT CASSLDRTDTQYF
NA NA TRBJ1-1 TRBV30 TGTGCCTGGAGTCAAATCACTGAAGCTTTCTTT CAWSQITEAFF
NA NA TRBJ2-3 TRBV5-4 TGTGCCAGCAGGATTCAGGGCTCAGATACGCAGTATTTT CASRIQGSDTQYF
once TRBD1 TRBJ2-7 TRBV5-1 TGCGCCAGCAGCCCCTACAGGGGCTCCTACGAGCAGTACTTC CASSPYRGSYEQYF
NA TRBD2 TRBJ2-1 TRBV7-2 TGTGCCAGCAGTCGACCCGAGGCGGGCGGGAGAGCCTACAATGAGCAGTTCTTC CASSRPEAGGRAYNEQFF
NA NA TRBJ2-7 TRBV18 TGTGCCAGCTCACGGGGTTACGAGCAGTACTTC CASSRGYEQYF
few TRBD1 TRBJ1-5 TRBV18 TGTGCCAGCTCACTTGGGACAGGGGGAAGCAATCAGCCCCAGCATTTT CASSLGTGGSNQPQHF
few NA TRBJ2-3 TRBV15 TGTGCCACCAGCAGCGACCGGGTCACAGATACGCAGTATTTT CATSSDRVTDTQYF
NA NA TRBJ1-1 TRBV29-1 TGCAGCGTGTCTTGGCCCTCAAGGATTGAAGCTTTCTTT CSVSWPSRIEAFF
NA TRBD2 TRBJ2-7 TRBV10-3 TGTGCCATCAGGGAGCGGGAGGGCCTCTACGAGCAGTACTTC CAIREREGLYEQYF
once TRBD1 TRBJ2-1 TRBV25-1 TGTGCCAGCAGTGGTACCGGGACAGGGGAAGAGAGGGAGCAGTTCTTC CASSGTGTGEEREQFF
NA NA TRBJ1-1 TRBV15 TGTGCCACCAGCAGAGACTCAAGAAACACTGAAGCTTTCTTT CATSRDSRNTEAFF
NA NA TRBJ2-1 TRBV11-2 TGTGCCAGCAGCCCCTTCGTGGGAGCCTACAATGAGCAGTTCTTC CASSPFVGAYNEQFF
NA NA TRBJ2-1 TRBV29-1 TGCAGCGTTGAGCGGGTTCTAGCGAACAATGAGCAGTTCTTC CSVERVLANNEQFF
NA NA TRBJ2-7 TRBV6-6 TGTGCCAGCAGTTACTCGTATCGGGGTACCTACGAGCAGTACTTC CASSYSYRGTYEQYF
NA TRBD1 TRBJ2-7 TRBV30 TGTGCCTGGAGTACGGGACAGGGAGGCTACGAGCAGTACTTC CAWSTGQGGYEQYF
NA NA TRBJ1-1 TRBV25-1 TGTGCCAGCAGTCTAAAGGGGCATGAAGCTTTCTTT CASSLKGHEAFF
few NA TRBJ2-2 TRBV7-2 TGTGCCAGCAGCTTAGGTTTGAAGGGCCACGGGGAGCTGTTTTTT CASSLGLKGHGELFF